The 3 T cell receptor beta chains presented below share a single source sample, sequenced in a study of T-cell reconstitution after alpha-beta-depleted transplantation in children. Preparation of the TCRbeta library was carried out with unique molecular identifiers. TCRdb fed the PCR reads into MiXCR, producing one record per CDR3 protein. The table records around 52,000 distinct CDR3 sequences, over 4.5% of them present only once. Here the sequenced sample was PBMCs, mostly from graft donor cells, taken 60 days after TCRalphabeta/CD19-depleted stem cell transplant. Every receptor here comes from a female patient aged 2-9 years who had a stem cell transplant for aplastic anemia, so the T cells may come from the graft donor.

This clonotype was recorded at least ten times. V and J are TRBV12-3 or TRBV12-4 and TRBJ2-2, with a tentative D call TRBD2 (6 bases). V was shortened by 6 bases and J by 8 bases, with 19 bases between the two germline ends. The CDR3 covers 15 residues. The CDR3 is CASSPPGLRLGELFF. The DNA of the CDR3 is TGTGCCAGCAGCCCCCCGGGACTCCGATTAGGGGAGCTGTTTTTT.

The table lists this clonotype with many counts. The V call is TRBV7-9, the J call TRBJ2-3; D call uncertain. Germline V CDR1 and CDR2: SEHNR, FQNEAQ (reference sequence). V was cut by 5 bases and J by 2 bases, with 5 bases left in between. The CDR3 consists of 12 residues. The CDR3 bases are TGTGCCAGCAGCCCCCCCACAGATACGCAGTATTTT. This codes for CASSPPTDTQYF.

This clonotype was picked up many times. The chain has TRBV9 and TRBJ1-6; D is perhaps TRBD1 (5 bases). CDR1 SGDLS and CDR2 YYNGEE come from the germline V gene. Trimming stripped 0 bases from V and 7 bases from J, with 8 bases between. The CDR3 contains 14 residues. The chain's CDR3 is CASSVANRNSPLHF. The CDR3 bases are TGTGCCAGCAGCGTAGCTAACAGGAATTCACCCCTCCACTTT.